This is a list of T cell receptor beta chains from one sample in a study of T-cell reconstitution after alpha-beta-depleted transplantation in children. MiXCR, applied by TCRdb to the PCR reads, yields one record per CDR3 protein. The profile shows some 280,000 distinct CDR3 sequences, 9.9% of them singletons. Source: PBMCs from the stem cell graft donor, taken from the stem cell graft. The source is a human donor who donated a stem cell graft to a child with SCID. The CDR3 runs from the conserved cysteine through the conserved F or W. The order of the fields is clone size, J gene, D gene, V gene, CDR3 protein, CDR3 DNA. D genes are given only for firm matches. A clone size is listed for some rows: how often the clone was seen (once, few, many), or a class if it is expanded.

size: -
J: TRBJ2-7
D: TRBD1
V: TRBV6-2/TRBV6-3
CDR3: CASSHVPDRSYEQYF
DNA: TGTGCCAGCAGTCACGTACCGGACAGGAGCTACGAGCAGTACTTC

size: -
J: TRBJ2-7
D: TRBD1
V: TRBV6-2/TRBV6-3
CDR3: CASRLTGGTSYEQYF
DNA: TGTGCCAGCAGACTGACAGGGGGTACGTCCTACGAGCAGTACTTC

size: few
J: TRBJ1-2
D: TRBD1
V: TRBV9
CDR3: CASSVAVGTAYGYTF
DNA: TGTGCCAGCAGCGTAGCTGTGGGGACAGCCTATGGCTACACCTTC

size: many
J: TRBJ2-1
D: TRBD1
V: TRBV6-5
CDR3: CASSSWTGGNEQFF
DNA: TGTGCCAGCAGTTCCTGGACAGGGGGCAATGAGCAGTTCTTC

size: once
J: TRBJ1-4
D: TRBD1
V: TRBV20-1
CDR3: CSAAGGPNEKLFF
DNA: TGCAGTGCCGCAGGGGGGCCTAATGAAAAACTGTTTTTT

size: many
J: TRBJ1-5
D: -
V: TRBV7-8
CDR3: CASSLVWDGNQPQHF
DNA: TGTGCCAGCAGCTTAGTGTGGGATGGCAATCAGCCCCAGCATTTT

size: many
J: TRBJ2-1
D: -
V: TRBV12-3/TRBV12-4
CDR3: CASSLRAMYNEQFF
DNA: TGTGCCAGCAGTTTGAGGGCTATGTACAATGAGCAGTTCTTC

size: few
J: TRBJ1-1
D: -
V: TRBV28
CDR3: CASIMAGGTEAFF
DNA: TGTGCCAGCATAATGGCGGGGGGCACTGAAGCTTTCTTT

size: -
J: TRBJ1-1
D: -
V: TRBV9
CDR3: CASSVGIGNTEAFF
DNA: TGTGCCAGCAGCGTAGGGATTGGAAACACTGAAGCTTTCTTT

size: few
J: TRBJ1-5
D: -
V: TRBV5-5
CDR3: CASSLLQQPNQPQHF
DNA: TGTGCCAGCAGCTTGTTGCAGCAACCCAATCAGCCCCAGCATTTT

size: -
J: TRBJ2-7
D: -
V: TRBV9
CDR3: CASSVVLVFVRRPNPYLLAYEQYF
DNA: TGTGCCAGCAGCGTAGTGTTGGTCTTTGTGCGGCGCCCGAACCCCTACCTCTTGGCCTACGAGCAGTACTTC

size: -
J: TRBJ1-4
D: TRBD1
V: TRBV4-1
CDR3: CASSLRTGNEKLFF
DNA: TGCGCCAGCAGCCTGAGGACAGGGAATGAAAAACTGTTTTTT

size: -
J: TRBJ2-7
D: TRBD1
V: TRBV2
CDR3: CASSTRDRDPYEQYF
DNA: TGTGCCAGCAGTACTCGGGACAGGGACCCCTACGAGCAGTACTTC

size: -
J: TRBJ1-2
D: -
V: TRBV12-3/TRBV12-4
CDR3: CASTSGGKGSTF
DNA: TGTGCCAGCACCTCGGGGGGGAAAGGCTCCACCTTC

size: many
J: TRBJ2-1
D: -
V: TRBV4-1
CDR3: CASSESPRGHSYNEQFF
DNA: TGCGCCAGCAGCGAAAGCCCTCGGGGACATTCTTACAATGAGCAGTTCTTC

size: few
J: TRBJ1-4
D: -
V: TRBV6-6
CDR3: CASSSDFNEKLFF
DNA: TGTGCCAGCAGTTCAGACTTTAATGAAAAACTGTTTTTT

size: -
J: TRBJ2-5
D: -
V: TRBV10-2
CDR3: CASSDFGRGPGETQYF
DNA: TGCGCCAGCAGTGACTTCGGGCGGGGGCCCGGAGAGACCCAGTACTTC

size: -
J: TRBJ2-1
D: -
V: TRBV5-1
CDR3: CASSRVDNSYNEQFF
DNA: TGCGCCAGCAGCCGAGTGGACAACTCCTACAATGAGCAGTTCTTC

size: -
J: TRBJ1-2
D: -
V: TRBV12-5
CDR3: CASDHDLGNGGYTF
DNA: TGTGCTAGTGACCATGACCTGGGGAACGGCGGCTACACCTTC

size: few
J: TRBJ1-6
D: -
V: TRBV11-2
CDR3: CASSQREVYNSPLHF
DNA: TGTGCCAGCAGTCAGCGGGAAGTCTATAATTCACCCCTCCACTTT

size: -
J: TRBJ1-5
D: -
V: TRBV5-6
CDR3: CASSLASYSNQPQHF
DNA: TGTGCCAGCAGCCTGGCGTCCTATAGCAATCAGCCCCAGCATTTT

size: few
J: TRBJ2-1
D: TRBD2
V: TRBV5-1
CDR3: CASSLRPSGGANEQFF
DNA: TGCGCCAGCAGCTTGAGGCCTAGCGGGGGGGCTAATGAGCAGTTCTTC

size: few
J: TRBJ2-7
D: TRBD1
V: TRBV7-8
CDR3: CASSLYQGAEQYF
DNA: TGTGCCAGCAGCTTATACCAGGGGGCCGAGCAGTACTTC

size: -
J: TRBJ2-7
D: -
V: TRBV10-3
CDR3: CAISESPRTSTDYEQYF
DNA: TGTGCCATCAGTGAGTCCCCCCGTACTAGCACCGACTACGAGCAGTACTTC

size: few
J: TRBJ2-7
D: -
V: TRBV9
CDR3: CASSVLENRGEQYF
DNA: TGTGCCAGCAGCGTATTGGAGAATCGCGGCGAGCAGTACTTC

size: -
J: TRBJ2-3
D: -
V: TRBV7-6
CDR3: CASSLATAGSTDTQYF
DNA: TGTGCCAGCAGCTTAGCCACTGCGGGGAGCACAGATACGCAGTATTTT

size: many
J: TRBJ2-1
D: -
V: TRBV7-9
CDR3: CASSLGGLYNEQFF
DNA: TGTGCCAGCAGCTTAGGGGGTCTATACAATGAGCAGTTCTTC

size: -
J: TRBJ2-1
D: TRBD1
V: TRBV18
CDR3: CASSPRDRGSEQFF
DNA: TGTGCCAGCTCACCCCGGGACAGGGGATCTGAGCAGTTCTTC

size: -
J: TRBJ2-7
D: -
V: TRBV25-1
CDR3: CASSEFGRSYEQYF
DNA: TGTGCCAGCAGTGAATTCGGTCGCTCCTACGAGCAGTACTTC

size: -
J: TRBJ1-2
D: -
V: TRBV20-1
CDR3: CSATGMDGYTF
DNA: TGCAGTGCCACAGGGATGGATGGCTACACCTTC

size: -
J: TRBJ1-4
D: -
V: TRBV4-1
CDR3: CASSQVTNEKLFF
DNA: TGCGCCAGCAGCCAAGTCACTAATGAAAAACTGTTTTTT

size: few
J: TRBJ2-2
D: -
V: TRBV10-3
CDR3: CAISEVGELFF
DNA: TGTGCCATCAGTGAAGTGGGGGAGCTGTTTTTT

size: few
J: TRBJ2-7
D: TRBD1
V: TRBV28
CDR3: CASSYPGQGNDEQYF
DNA: TGTGCCAGCAGTTACCCGGGACAGGGTAACGACGAGCAGTACTTC

size: many
J: TRBJ2-1
D: -
V: TRBV20-1
CDR3: CSARTANNEQFF
DNA: TGCAGTGCAAGGACGGCGAACAATGAGCAGTTCTTC

size: -
J: TRBJ2-7
D: TRBD2
V: TRBV12-3/TRBV12-4
CDR3: CASSLALAGEEQYF
DNA: TGTGCCAGCAGTTTAGCGCTTGCGGGGGAGGAGCAGTACTTC

size: few
J: TRBJ2-7
D: -
V: TRBV20-1
CDR3: CSASPPLSTTIREQYF
DNA: TGCAGTGCTAGCCCCCCGCTATCAACCACTATCCGCGAGCAGTACTTC

size: many
J: TRBJ2-7
D: -
V: TRBV2
CDR3: CASSEGGSEQYF
DNA: TGTGCCAGCAGCGAGGGGGGTAGCGAGCAGTACTTC

size: few
J: TRBJ2-6
D: -
V: TRBV6-1
CDR3: CASSPLTGANVLTF
DNA: TGTGCCAGCAGTCCCCTCACTGGGGCCAACGTCCTGACTTTC

size: many
J: TRBJ1-3
D: TRBD1
V: TRBV10-3
CDR3: CAISRTGAQKSSGNTIYF
DNA: TGTGCCATCAGTAGGACAGGGGCCCAAAAGAGCTCTGGAAACACCATATATTTT

size: -
J: TRBJ2-1
D: TRBD1
V: TRBV5-1
CDR3: CASSLGQAVNEQFF
DNA: TGCGCCAGCAGCTTAGGACAGGCGGTGAATGAGCAGTTCTTC